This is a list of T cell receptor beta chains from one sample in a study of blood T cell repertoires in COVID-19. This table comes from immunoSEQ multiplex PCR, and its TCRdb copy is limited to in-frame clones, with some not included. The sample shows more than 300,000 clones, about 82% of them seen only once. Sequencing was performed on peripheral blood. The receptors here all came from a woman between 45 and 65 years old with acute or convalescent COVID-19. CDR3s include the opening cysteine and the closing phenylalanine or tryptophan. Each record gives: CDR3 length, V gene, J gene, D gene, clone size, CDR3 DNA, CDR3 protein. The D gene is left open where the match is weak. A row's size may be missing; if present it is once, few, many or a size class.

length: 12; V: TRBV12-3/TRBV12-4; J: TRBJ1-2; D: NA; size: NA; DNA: TGTGCCAGCAGTCGAGAACTTTATGGCTACACCTTC; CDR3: CASSRELYGYTF
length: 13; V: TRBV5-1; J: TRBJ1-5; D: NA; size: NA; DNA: TGCGCCAGCACGACAGGCCCAAATCAGCCCCAGCATTTT; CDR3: CASTTGPNQPQHF
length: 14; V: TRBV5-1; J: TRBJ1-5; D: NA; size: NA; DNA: TGCGCCAGCAGCCCCACCCCTAGTAATCAGCCCCAGCATTTT; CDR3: CASSPTPSNQPQHF
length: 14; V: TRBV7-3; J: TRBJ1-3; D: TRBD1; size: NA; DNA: TGTGCCAGCAGCGCAACAGGGGCTGGAAACACCATATATTTT; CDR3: CASSATGAGNTIYF
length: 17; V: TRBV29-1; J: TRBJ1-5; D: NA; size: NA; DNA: TGCAGCGTTGAAAGGCGGGTCCGGGGGTTGAGCAATCAGCCCCAGCATTTT; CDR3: CSVERRVRGLSNQPQHF
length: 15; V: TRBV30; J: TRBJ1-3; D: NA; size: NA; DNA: TGTGCCTGGACTCCCGACCGGGTCTCAGGAAACACCATATATTTT; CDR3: CAWTPDRVSGNTIYF
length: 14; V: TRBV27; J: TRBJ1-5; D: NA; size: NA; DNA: TGTGCCAGCAGGGGGCAGGGTTGGAATCAGCCCCAGCATTTT; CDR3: CASRGQGWNQPQHF
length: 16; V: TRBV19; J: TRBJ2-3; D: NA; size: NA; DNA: TGTGCCAGTAGGCCGGCGGGTAGCGGTAGCACAGATACGCAGTATTTT; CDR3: CASRPAGSGSTDTQYF
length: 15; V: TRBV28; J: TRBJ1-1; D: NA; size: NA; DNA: TGTGCCAGCAGTGGTTGGGGAGATACCTACACTGAAGCTTTCTTT; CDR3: CASSGWGDTYTEAFF
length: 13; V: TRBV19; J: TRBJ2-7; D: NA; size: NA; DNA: TGTGCCAGTAGTATAGTGCTAGCCCACGAGCAGTACTTC; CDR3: CASSIVLAHEQYF
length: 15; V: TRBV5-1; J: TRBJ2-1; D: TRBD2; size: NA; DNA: TGCGCCAGCAGGACTAGCGGGGCCACCTACAATGAGCAGTTCTTC; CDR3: CASRTSGATYNEQFF
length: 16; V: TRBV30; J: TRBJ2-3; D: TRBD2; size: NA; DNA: TGTGCCTGGAGCCGACTAGCGGGAGTCTGGACAGATACGCAGTATTTT; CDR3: CAWSRLAGVWTDTQYF
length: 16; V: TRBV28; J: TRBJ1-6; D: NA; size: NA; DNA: TGTGCCAGCAGCGGCAGGGAGGAATCCTATAATTCACCCCTCCACTTT; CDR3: CASSGREESYNSPLHF
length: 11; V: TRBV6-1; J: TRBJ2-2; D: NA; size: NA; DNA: TGTGCCACCCTGAACACCGGGGAGCTGTTTTTT; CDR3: CATLNTGELFF
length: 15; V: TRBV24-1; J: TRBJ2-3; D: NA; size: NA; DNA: TGTGCCACCAGTGATATTATCGAGAGCACAGATACGCAGTATTTT; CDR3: CATSDIIESTDTQYF
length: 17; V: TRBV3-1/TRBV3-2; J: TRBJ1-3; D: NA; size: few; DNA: TGTGCCAGCAGCCCCCGGCTCAGGGAAAGGGCTGGAAACACCATATATTTT; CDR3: CASSPRLRERAGNTIYF
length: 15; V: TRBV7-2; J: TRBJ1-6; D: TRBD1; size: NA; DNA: TGTGCCAGCAGCTTAGTGACAGGGGTAAATTCACCCCTCCACTTT; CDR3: CASSLVTGVNSPLHF
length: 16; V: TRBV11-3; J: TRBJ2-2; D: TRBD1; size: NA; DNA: TGTGCCAGCAGCCCGGGACAGGGTTTAGGCACCGGGGAGCTGTTTTTT; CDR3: CASSPGQGLGTGELFF
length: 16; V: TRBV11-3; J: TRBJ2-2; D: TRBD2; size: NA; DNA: TGTGCCAGCAGCTTAGCGAGCGGGAGAGGCACCGGGGAGCTGTTTTTT; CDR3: CASSLASGRGTGELFF
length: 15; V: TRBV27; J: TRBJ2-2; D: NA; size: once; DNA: TGTGCCAGCAATTTCGGGGGTGTTCGAACCGGGGAGCTGTTTTTT; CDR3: CASNFGGVRTGELFF
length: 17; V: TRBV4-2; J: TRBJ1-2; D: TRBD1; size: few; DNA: TGTGCCAGCAGCCAAGATTTGTTGTCAGGGGGACTTTATGGCTACACCTTC; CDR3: CASSQDLLSGGLYGYTF
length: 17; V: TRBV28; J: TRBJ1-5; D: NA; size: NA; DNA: TGTGCCAGCAGTTTAGGGGGGGTAGGGCTGGGCAATCAGCCCCAGCATTTT; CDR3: CASSLGGVGLGNQPQHF
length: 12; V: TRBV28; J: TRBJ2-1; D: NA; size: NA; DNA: TGTGCCAGCAGTTTGAGGGTCGAGGAGCAGTTCTTC; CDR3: CASSLRVEEQFF
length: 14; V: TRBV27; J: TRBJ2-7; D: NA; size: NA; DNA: TGTGCCATCAAGTTACAGGCAAACACCTACGAGCAGTACTTC; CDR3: CAIKLQANTYEQYF
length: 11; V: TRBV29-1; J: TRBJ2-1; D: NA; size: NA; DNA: TGCAGCGCCGGATCGGGGGTTGAGCAGTTCTTC; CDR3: CSAGSGVEQFF
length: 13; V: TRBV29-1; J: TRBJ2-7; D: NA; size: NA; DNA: TGCAGCGTTTTGCGGGGTTTCGGGGACGAGCAGTACTTC; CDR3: CSVLRGFGDEQYF
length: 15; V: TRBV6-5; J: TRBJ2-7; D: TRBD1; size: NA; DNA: TGTGCCAGCAGCACCCCGGGACAGGGGTTATACGAGCAGTACTTC; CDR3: CASSTPGQGLYEQYF
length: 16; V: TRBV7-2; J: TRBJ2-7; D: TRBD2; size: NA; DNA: TGTGCCAGCAGCTCCCATCAGCGGGGGCGGTTATACGAGCAGTACTTC; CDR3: CASSSHQRGRLYEQYF
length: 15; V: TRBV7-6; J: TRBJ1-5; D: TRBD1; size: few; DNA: TGTGCCAGCAGCCCCGGACAGGGGGGCAATCAGCCCCAGCATTTT; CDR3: CASSPGQGGNQPQHF
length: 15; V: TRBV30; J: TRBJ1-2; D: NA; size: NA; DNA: TGTGCCTGGAGAAGCTGGGGCGGGACGGACTATGGCTACACCTTC; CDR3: CAWRSWGGTDYGYTF
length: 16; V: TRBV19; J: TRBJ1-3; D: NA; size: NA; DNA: TGTGCCAGTAGTATAGGTACCGGGATCACTGGAAACACCATATATTTT; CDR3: CASSIGTGITGNTIYF
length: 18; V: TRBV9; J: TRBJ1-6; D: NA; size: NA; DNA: TGTGCCAGCAGCGTGGGCAGGTTTAGATCTACCTATAATTCACCCCTCCACTTT; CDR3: CASSVGRFRSTYNSPLHF
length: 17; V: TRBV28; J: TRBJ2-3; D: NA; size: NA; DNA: TGTGCCAGCAGTCCAAGAAACCTAGCGTTCGGAGCAGATACGCAGTATTTT; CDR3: CASSPRNLAFGADTQYF
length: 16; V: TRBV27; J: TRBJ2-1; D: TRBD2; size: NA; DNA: TGTGCCAGCAGTTTAATTTGGACTAGCGGCCCCGGTGAGCAGTTCTTC; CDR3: CASSLIWTSGPGEQFF
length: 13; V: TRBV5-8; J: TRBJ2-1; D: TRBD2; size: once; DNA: TGTGCCAGCAGCTTGGGACTAGCGGCTGAGCAGTTCTTC; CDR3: CASSLGLAAEQFF
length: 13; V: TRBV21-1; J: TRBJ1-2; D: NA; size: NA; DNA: TGTGCCAGCAGCAAAGTTGACAGCTATGGCTACACCTTC; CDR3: CASSKVDSYGYTF
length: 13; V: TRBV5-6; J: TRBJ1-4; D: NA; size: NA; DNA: TGTGCCAGCACAAGACGGGGAGGTGAAAAACTGTTTTTT; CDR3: CASTRRGGEKLFF
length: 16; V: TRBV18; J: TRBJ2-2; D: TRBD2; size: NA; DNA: TGTGCCAGCTCACCCTCCGGGACTAGCCGCACCGGGGAGCTGTTTTTT; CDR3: CASSPSGTSRTGELFF
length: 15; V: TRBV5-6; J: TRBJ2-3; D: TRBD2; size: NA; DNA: TGTGCCAGCAGTTCGACTAGCGGGAGTCCAGATACGCAGTATTTT; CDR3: CASSSTSGSPDTQYF
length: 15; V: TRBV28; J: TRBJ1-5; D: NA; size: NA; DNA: TGTGCCAGCCGTTTTACCCGGTATAGCAATCAGCCCCAGCATTTT; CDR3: CASRFTRYSNQPQHF
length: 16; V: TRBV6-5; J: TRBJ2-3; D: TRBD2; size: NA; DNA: TGTGCCAGCAGTTCCGACAGCGGGAGGATGACAGATACGCAGTATTTT; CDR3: CASSSDSGRMTDTQYF
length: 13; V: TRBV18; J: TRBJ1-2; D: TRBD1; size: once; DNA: TGTGCCAGCTCAGCCGACAGGGAATATGGCTACACCTTC; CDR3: CASSADREYGYTF
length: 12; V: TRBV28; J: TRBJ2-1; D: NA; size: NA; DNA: NA; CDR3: CASRVGQGAMFF
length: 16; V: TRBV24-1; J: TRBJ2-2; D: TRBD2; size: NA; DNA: TGTGCCACCAGTGATATTAAGCGGGAGACGCCCGGGGAGCTGTTTTTT; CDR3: CATSDIKRETPGELFF
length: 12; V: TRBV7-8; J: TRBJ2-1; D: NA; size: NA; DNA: TGTGCCAGCAGCTTAGTCGGGGTTGAGCAGTTCTTC; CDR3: CASSLVGVEQFF
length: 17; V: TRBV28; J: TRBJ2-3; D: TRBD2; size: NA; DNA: TGTGCCAGTTTCTTTAGCGGGCCCCTTCTTAGCACAGATACGCAGTATTTT; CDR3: CASFFSGPLLSTDTQYF
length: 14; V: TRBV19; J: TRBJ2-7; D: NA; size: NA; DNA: TGTGCCAGTAATGGCGTAGGAGGGGCATACGAGCAGTACTTC; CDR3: CASNGVGGAYEQYF
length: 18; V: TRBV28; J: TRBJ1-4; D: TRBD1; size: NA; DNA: TGTGCCAGCAGTTCCACACAGGGGGCGACTCCCCCCACTGAAAAACTGTTTTTT; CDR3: CASSSTQGATPPTEKLFF
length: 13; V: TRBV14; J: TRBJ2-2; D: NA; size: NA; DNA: TGTGCCAGCAGCTTCTGGCGGACCGGGGAGCTGTTTTTT; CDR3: CASSFWRTGELFF
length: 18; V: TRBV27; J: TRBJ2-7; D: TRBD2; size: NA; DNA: TGTGCCAGCAGTCCCCGGACTAGCGGGAGGGCCGCCTCCTACGAGCAGTACTTC; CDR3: CASSPRTSGRAASYEQYF
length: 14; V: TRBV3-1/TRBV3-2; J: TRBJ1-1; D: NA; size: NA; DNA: TGTGCCAGCAGTCACCTGAGCGGGAACACTGAAGCTTTCTTT; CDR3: CASSHLSGNTEAFF
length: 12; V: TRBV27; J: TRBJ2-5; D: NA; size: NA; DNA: TGTGCCAGCAGTTTTACGGGAGAGACCCAGTACTTC; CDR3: CASSFTGETQYF
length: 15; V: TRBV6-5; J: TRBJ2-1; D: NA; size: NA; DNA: TGTGCCAGCAGTTACCTAGGAGGCTCCTACAATGAGCAGTTCTTC; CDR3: CASSYLGGSYNEQFF
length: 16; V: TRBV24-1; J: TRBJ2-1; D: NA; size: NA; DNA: TGTGCCACCAGTGATCCGGTAGCGGTTTCCTACAATGAGCAGTTCTTC; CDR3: CATSDPVAVSYNEQFF